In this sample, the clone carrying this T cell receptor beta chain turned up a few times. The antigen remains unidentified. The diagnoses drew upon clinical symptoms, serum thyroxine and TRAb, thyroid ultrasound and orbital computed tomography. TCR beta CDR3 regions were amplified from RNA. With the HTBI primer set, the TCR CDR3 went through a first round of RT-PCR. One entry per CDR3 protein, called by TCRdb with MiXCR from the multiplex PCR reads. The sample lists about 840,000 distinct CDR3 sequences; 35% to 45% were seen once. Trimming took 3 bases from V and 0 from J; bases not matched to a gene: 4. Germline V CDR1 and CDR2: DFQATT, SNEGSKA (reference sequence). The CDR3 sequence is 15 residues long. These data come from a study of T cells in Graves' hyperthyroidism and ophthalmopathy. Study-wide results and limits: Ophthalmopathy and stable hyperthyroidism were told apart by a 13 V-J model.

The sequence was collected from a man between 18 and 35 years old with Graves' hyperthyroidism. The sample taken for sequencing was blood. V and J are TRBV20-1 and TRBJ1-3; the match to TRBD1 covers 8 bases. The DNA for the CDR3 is TGCAGTGCTAGTCGACAGGGGATCTCTGGAAACACCATATATTTT. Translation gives CSASRQGISGNTIYF.